This T cell receptor (beta chain) was retrieved from a study of beta chain features in type 1 diabetes. As for the study in general: No patient-donor differences in age, gender, total cells or subset yield.

This clone was seen more than once but under ten times. Its antigen is not identified. Every isolated RNA sample was fully reverse transcribed, so sequencing captured expressed TCRB transcripts. Generated by immunoSEQ multiplex PCR, the TCRdb table keeps only in-frame clones and is missing some. The sample lists 300,000 to 350,000 clones, 15% to 20% occurring once. General study findings and limits: Individuals with type 1 diabetes displayed fewer insertions and more deletions at VDJ junctions. PCR might preferentially amplify shorter templates, equally in patients and controls.

With 3 bases removed from V and 2 bases from J, the gap between germline ends came to 14 bases. The CDR3 consists of 15 residues. Germline loops: CDR1 SGHRS, CDR2 YFSETQ. CD45RO/CCR7/CD25/CD127/CD95/CD27 sorting isolated CD4+ naive, central memory, regulatory and stem cell-like memory cells. The TCR comes from a young woman in good health. This chain connects TRBV5-1 to TRBJ1-2; D unresolved. Sequences were obtained from naive CD4+ T cells from blood. The CDR3 DNA follows: TGCGCCAGCAGCTCCACAACGACACCAAACTATGGCTACACCTTC. It encodes CASSSTTTPNYGYTF. The full variable domain, in which reference TRBV5-1 and TRBJ1-2 provide the parts outside the CDR3, is KAGVTQTPRYLIKTRGQQVTLSCSPISGHRSVSWYQQTPGQGLQFLFEYFSETQRNKGNFPGRFSGRQFSNSRSEMNVSTLELGDSALYLCASSSTTTPNYGYTFGSGTRLTVV.